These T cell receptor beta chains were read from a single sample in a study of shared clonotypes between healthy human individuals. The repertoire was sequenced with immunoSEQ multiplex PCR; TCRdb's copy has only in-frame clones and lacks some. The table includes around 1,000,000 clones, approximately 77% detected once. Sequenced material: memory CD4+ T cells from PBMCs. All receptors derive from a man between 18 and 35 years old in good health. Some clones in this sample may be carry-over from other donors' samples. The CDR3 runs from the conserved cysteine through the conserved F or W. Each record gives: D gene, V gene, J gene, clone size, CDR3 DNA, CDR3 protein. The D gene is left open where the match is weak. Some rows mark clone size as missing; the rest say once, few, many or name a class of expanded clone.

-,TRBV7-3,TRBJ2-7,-,TGTGCCAGCAGCCTGACGGAGGGAAGCGAGCAGTACTTC,CASSLTEGSEQYF
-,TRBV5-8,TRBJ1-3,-,TGCGCCAGCAGCCAGGCAACACCGGGACTGGGAGACACCATATATTTT,CASSQATPGLGDTIYF
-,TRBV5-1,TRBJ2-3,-,TGCGCCAGCAGCGATCACAGGGCGGGGGATACGCAGTATTTT,CASSDHRAGDTQYF
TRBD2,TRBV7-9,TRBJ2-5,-,TGTGCCAGCAGTCAAACCGGGACTAGCGGGAGCGGCCAAGAGACCCAGTACTTC,CASSQTGTSGSGQETQYF
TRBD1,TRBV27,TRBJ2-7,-,TGTGCCAGCAGTTTTCGGGACAGGGGGCTCAACGAGCAGTACTTC,CASSFRDRGLNEQYF
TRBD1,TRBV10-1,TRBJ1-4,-,TGCGCCAGCAGTGGAGGCAGGGGGCCGGGTGAAAAACTGTTTTTT,CASSGGRGPGEKLFF
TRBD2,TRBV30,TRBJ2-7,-,TGTGCCTGGAGTATAGGGACTAGCCGTACCCCCTACGAGCAGTACTTC,CAWSIGTSRTPYEQYF
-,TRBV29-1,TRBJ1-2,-,TGCAGCGTTGAGCGGACAGATTATAGTGGCTACACCTTC,CSVERTDYSGYTF
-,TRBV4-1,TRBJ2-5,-,TGCGCCAGCAGCCAAGATCGGTCCAGGGAAGAGACCCAGTACTTC,CASSQDRSREETQYF
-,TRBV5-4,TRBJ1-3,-,TGTGCCAGCAGTAACACTCACGGGGGTTCAGGAAACACCATATATTTT,CASSNTHGGSGNTIYF
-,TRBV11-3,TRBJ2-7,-,TGTGCCAGCAGCCGAGGGGTGGCCTCGAGCTCCTACGAGCAGTACTTC,CASSRGVASSSYEQYF
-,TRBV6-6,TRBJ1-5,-,TGTGCCAGCAGTTACACCCAGGATCAGCCCCAGCATTTT,CASSYTQDQPQHF
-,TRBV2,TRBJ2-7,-,TGTGCCAGCAGTGTTCTGGTCTCCTACGAGCAGTACTTC,CASSVLVSYEQYF
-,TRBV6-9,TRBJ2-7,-,TGCCTTACGGGCTCCTACGAGCAGTACTTC,CLTGSYEQYF
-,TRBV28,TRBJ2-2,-,TGTGCCAGCAGTTCCCCGGACAGAAACACCGGGGAGCTGTTTTTT,CASSSPDRNTGELFF
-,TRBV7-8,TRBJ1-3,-,TGTGCCAGCAGCACGGACTTTCTCTCTGGAAACACCATATATTTT,CASSTDFLSGNTIYF
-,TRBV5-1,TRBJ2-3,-,TGCGCCAGCAGTTTCGACAGACCTAGCACAGATACGCAGTATTTT,CASSFDRPSTDTQYF
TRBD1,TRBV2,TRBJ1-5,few,TGTGCCAGCAGCAGACAGGGGGGCAGCAATCAGCCCCAGCATTTT,CASSRQGGSNQPQHF
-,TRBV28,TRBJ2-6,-,TGTGCCAGCAGAACACGGGGCTTTGGGGCCAACGTCCTGACTTTC,CASRTRGFGANVLTF
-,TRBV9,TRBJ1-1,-,TGTGCCAGCAGCGTCCGGGACGGGAACACTGAAGCTTTCTTT,CASSVRDGNTEAFF
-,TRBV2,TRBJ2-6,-,TGTGCCAGCAGTGCTCAGGGATACTCTGGGGCCAACGTCCTGACTTTC,CASSAQGYSGANVLTF
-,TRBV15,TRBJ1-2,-,TGTGCCACCAGCAGAGGGACAAACTATGGCTACACCTTC,CATSRGTNYGYTF
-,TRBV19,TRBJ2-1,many,TGTGCCAGTAGCCGCAGGGACAATCCGGGACCAGCTTACAATGAGCAGTTCTTC,CASSRRDNPGPAYNEQFF
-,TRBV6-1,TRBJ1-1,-,TGTGCCAGCAGTTCTGGGATTGTCACTGAAGCTTTCTTT,CASSSGIVTEAFF
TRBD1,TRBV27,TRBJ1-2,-,TGTGCCAGCAGTTTAAGGGGACAGGGCTGCACCTTC,CASSLRGQGCTF